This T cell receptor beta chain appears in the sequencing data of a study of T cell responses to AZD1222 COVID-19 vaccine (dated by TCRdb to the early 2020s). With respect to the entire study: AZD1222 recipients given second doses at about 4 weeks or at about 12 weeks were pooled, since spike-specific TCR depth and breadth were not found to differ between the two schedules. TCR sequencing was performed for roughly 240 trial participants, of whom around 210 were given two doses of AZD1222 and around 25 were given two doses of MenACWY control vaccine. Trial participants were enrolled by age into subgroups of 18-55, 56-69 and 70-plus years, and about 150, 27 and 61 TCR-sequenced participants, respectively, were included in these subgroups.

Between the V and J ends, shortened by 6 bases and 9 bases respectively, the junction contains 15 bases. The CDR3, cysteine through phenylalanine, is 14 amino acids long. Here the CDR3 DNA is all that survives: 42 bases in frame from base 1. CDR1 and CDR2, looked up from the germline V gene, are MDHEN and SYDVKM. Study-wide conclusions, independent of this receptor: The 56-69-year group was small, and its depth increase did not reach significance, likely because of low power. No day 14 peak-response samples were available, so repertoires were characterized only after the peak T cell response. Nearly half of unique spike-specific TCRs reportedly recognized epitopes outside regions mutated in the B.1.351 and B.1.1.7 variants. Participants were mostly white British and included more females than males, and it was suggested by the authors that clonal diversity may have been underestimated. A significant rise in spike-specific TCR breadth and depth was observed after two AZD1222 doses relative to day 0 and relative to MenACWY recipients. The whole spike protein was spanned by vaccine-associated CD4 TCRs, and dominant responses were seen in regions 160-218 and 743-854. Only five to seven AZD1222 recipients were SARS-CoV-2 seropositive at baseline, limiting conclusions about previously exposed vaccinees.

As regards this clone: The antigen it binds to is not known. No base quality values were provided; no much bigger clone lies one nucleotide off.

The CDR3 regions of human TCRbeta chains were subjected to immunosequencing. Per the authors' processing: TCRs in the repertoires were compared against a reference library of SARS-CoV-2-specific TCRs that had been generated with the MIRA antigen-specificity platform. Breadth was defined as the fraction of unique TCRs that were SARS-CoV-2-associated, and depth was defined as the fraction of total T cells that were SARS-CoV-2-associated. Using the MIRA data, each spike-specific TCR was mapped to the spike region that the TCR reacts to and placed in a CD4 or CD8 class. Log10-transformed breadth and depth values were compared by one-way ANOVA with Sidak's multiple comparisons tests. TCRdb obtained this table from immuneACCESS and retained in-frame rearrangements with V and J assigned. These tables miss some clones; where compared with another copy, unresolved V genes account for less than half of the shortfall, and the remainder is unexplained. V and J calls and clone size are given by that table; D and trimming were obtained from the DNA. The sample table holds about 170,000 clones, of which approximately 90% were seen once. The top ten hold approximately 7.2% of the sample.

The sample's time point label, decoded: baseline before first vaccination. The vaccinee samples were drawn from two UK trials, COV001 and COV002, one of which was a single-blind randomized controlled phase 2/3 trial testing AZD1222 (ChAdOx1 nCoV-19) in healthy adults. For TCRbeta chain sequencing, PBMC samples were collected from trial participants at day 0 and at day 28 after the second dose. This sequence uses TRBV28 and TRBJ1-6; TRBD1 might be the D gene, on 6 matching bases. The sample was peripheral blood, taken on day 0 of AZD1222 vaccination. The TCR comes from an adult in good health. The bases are TGTGCCAGCAGCGGGGGACAACGCACTTCACCCCTCCACTTT. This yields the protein CASSGGQRTSPLHF.